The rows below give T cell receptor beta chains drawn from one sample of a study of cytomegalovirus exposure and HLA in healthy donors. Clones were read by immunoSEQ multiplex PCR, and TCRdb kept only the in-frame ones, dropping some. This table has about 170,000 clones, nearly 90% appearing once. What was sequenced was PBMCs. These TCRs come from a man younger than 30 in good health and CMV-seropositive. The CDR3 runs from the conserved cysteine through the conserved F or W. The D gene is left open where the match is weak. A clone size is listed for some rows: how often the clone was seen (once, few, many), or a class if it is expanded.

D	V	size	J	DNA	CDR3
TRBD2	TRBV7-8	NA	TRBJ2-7	TGTGCCAGCAGCCCCCGCAGAACTAGCGGGAGATTCTACGAGCAGTACTTC	CASSPRRTSGRFYEQYF
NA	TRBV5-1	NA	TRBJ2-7	TGCGCCAGCAGCAGGGGCTACTACGAGCAGTACTTC	CASSRGYYEQYF
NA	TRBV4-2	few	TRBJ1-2	TGTGCCAGCAGCCCTGAGGTCCTAAGCAACTATGGCTACACCTTC	CASSPEVLSNYGYTF
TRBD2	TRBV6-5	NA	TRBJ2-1	TGTGCCAGCAGTTACTCAACTAGCGGATACAATGAGCAGTTCTTC	CASSYSTSGYNEQFF
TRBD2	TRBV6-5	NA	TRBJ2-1	TGTGCCAGCAGCCTTAGCGGGAGTGGGGACAATGAGCAGTTCTTC	CASSLSGSGDNEQFF
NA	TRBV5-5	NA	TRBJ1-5	TGTGCCAGCAGCTTGACAGGTTATAGCAATCAGCCCCAGCATTTT	CASSLTGYSNQPQHF
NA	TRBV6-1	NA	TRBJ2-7	TGTGCCAGCAAGGACCCAGGGTACGAGCAGTACTTC	CASKDPGYEQYF
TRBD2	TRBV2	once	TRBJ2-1	TGTGCCAGCAGTGAATCTCGACTAGCGGGAGGTAAGCGGAACTCCAACAATGAGCAGTTCTTC	CASSESRLAGGKRNSNNEQFF
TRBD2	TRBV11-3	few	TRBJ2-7	TGTGCCAGCAGCCCGACTAGCGGGAGTACCTACGAGCAGTACTTC	CASSPTSGSTYEQYF
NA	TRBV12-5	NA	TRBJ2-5	TGTGCTAGTGGTGGCCGGGACGGGGGGACCCAGTACTTC	CASGGRDGGTQYF
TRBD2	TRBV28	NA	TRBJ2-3	TGTGCCAGCAGCCCTACTAGCGGGAGCACATATACGCAGTATTTT	CASSPTSGSTYTQYF
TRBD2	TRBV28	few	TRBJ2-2	TGTGCCAGCAGTTCGGGGACCTATACTAGCGCAAGACGGACCGGGGAGCTGTTTTTT	CASSSGTYTSARRTGELFF
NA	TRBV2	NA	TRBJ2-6	TGTGCCAGCAGTGAAGCAGGGGGTGGGGCCAACGTCCTGACTTTC	CASSEAGGGANVLTF
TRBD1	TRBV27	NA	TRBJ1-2	TGTGCCAGCAGTTTGGCAGGGGGGTATGGCTACACCTTC	CASSLAGGYGYTF
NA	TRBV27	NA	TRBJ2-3	TGTGCCAGCAGTTTATCAGTGGCAGACTATAGCACAGATACGCAGTATTTT	CASSLSVADYSTDTQYF
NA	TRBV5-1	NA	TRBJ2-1	TGCGCCAGCAGCTTTGACTTCTCCTACAATGAGCAGTTCTTC	CASSFDFSYNEQFF
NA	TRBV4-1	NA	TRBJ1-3	TGCGCCAGCAGCCAAGCTAGAGGAGCGGGGCCTGGAAACACCATATATTTT	CASSQARGAGPGNTIYF
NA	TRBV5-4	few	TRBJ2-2	TGTGCCAGCAGCTTGGTAGGCAGGGGCTACACCGGGGAGCTGTTTTTT	CASSLVGRGYTGELFF
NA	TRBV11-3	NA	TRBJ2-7	TGTGCCAGCAGCTTAGATGGGGCAACCCTCTCCTACGAGCAGTACTTC	CASSLDGATLSYEQYF
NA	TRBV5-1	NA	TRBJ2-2	TGCGCCAGCAGCAGTACAGGGGACGGGAGCACCGGGGAGCTGTTTTTT	CASSSTGDGSTGELFF
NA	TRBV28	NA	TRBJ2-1	TGTGCCAGCAGTTCCGCAGGAATTGACAATGAGCAGTTCTTC	CASSSAGIDNEQFF
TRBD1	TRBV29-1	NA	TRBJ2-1	TGCAGCGTTGCAACAGACAGGGGGCACAATGAGCAGTTCTTC	CSVATDRGHNEQFF
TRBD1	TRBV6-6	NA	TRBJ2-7	TGTGCCAGCAGTTACGATTTGACAGGGAATCTCTACGAGCAGTACTTC	CASSYDLTGNLYEQYF
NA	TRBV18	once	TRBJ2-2	TGTGCCAGCTCACCCGACAGGTTTAACACCGGGGAGCTGTTTTTT	CASSPDRFNTGELFF
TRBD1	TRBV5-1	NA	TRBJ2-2	TGCGCCAGCAGCTCAGACAGGGTTGGCACCGGGGAGCTGTTTTTT	CASSSDRVGTGELFF
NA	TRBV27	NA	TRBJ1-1	TGTGCCAGCAGTTTCCGTAAATGGAACACTGAAGCTTTCTTT	CASSFRKWNTEAFF
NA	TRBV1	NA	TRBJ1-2	TGCACCAGAACGGGCCGGGACAGGGGAATTCACTATGGCTACACCTTC	CTRTGRDRGIHYGYTF
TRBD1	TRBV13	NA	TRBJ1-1	TGTGCCAGCAGACGACAGGGGCGTGAGACTGAAGCTTTCTTT	CASRRQGRETEAFF
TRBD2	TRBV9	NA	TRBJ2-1	TGTGCCAGCAGCGTTAGCGGGAGGGCTTACAATGAGCAGTTCTTC	CASSVSGRAYNEQFF
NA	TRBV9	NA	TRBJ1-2	TGTGCCAGCAGCGTAGATTGGGACATCTTTGGCTACACCTTC	CASSVDWDIFGYTF
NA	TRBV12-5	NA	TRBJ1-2	TGTGCTAGTGGTTTTGACAGGATAGACTATGGCTACACCTTC	CASGFDRIDYGYTF
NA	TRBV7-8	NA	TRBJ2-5	TGTGCCAGCAGCTTAGTTGCCCTCGGAGGGGAGACCCAGTACTTC	CASSLVALGGETQYF
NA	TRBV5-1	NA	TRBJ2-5	TGCGCCAGCAGCCGGGGGTTTCAAGAGACCCAGTACTTC	CASSRGFQETQYF
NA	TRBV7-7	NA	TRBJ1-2	TGTGCTAGCAGCTTAGATACATATGGCTACACCTTC	CASSLDTYGYTF
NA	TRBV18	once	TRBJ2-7	TGTGCCACCGCCGTTGACAGGAGCTCCTACGAGCAGTACTTC	CATAVDRSSYEQYF
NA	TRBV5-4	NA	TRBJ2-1	TGTGCCAGTTCCCCGTCCGGGTTTTCGAATCGGCATGAGCAGTTCTTC	CASSPSGFSNRHEQFF
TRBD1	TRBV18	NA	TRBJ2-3	TGTGCCAGCTCAAGCCGGGACAGGGTAGGGGATACGCAGTATTTT	CASSSRDRVGDTQYF
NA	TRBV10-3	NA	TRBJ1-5	TGTGCCATCAGTGAGACAGGGAATCAGCCCCAGCATTTT	CAISETGNQPQHF
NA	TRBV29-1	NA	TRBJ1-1	TGCAGCGCAAAACAGGGAGCCACTGAAGCTTTCTTT	CSAKQGATEAFF
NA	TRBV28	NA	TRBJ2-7	TGTGCCAGCACCCCCGGGGGGCCGGGCGGGGGCCAGTACTTC	CASTPGGPGGGQYF
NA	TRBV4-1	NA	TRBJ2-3	TGCGCCAGCAGCCAAGTTGTACTTTCCGATACGCAGTATTTT	CASSQVVLSDTQYF